This T cell receptor (beta chain) stems from a study of T cell repertoires in cytomegalovirus infection. The CDR3 totals 19 residues. Trimming shortened V by 4 bases and J by 0 bases, and 22 bases separated the two germline ends. The V gene's germline CDR1 is SGHVT and CDR2 SQSDAQ. MiXCR was run by TCRdb on the reads, yielding one entry per CDR3 protein. The sample consists of a few hundred thousand distinct CDR3 sequences, over 15% of them appearing once. This clonotype was counted many times. The chain employs TRBV7-4 and TRBJ1-5, with D uncertain. The clonotype comes from a human donor in good health (CMV status not recorded). Some clones in this sample may be carry-over from other donors' samples. What was sequenced was CD8+ T cells from PBMCs. CDR3: CASSSHLIRWGDSNQPQHF. The DNA for the CDR3 is TGTGCCAGCAGCTCACACCTGATCCGGTGGGGAGATAGCAATCAGCCCCAGCATTTT.